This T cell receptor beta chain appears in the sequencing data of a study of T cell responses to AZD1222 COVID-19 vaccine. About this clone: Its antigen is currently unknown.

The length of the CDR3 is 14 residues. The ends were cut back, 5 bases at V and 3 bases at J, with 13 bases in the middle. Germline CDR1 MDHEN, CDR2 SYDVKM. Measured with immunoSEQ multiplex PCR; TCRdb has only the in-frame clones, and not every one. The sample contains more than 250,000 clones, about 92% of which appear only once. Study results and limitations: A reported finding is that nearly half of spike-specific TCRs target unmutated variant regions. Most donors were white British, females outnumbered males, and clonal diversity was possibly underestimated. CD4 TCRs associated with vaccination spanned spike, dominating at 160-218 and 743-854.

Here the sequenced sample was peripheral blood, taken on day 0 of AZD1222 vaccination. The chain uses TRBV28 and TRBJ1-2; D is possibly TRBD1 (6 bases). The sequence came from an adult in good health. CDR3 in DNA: TGTGCCAGCAGTCACAGGGTTAATGACTATGGCTACACCTTC. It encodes CASSHRVNDYGYTF.